Below, 31 T cell receptor beta chains from the same sample are listed, as sequenced in a study of quantifying T cell responses using KT2 cells. Study in general: Reverse transcription used primers in the TCR alpha and beta constant regions.

Each cDNA got a UMI-containing oligo ligated at its 3' end. An equimolar mix of RC1.1 and RC1.2 primed the beta chain across TRBC1 and TRBC2. From the UMI-ligation and nested PCR reads, TCRdb called clonotypes with MiXCR, one entry per CDR3 protein. The top ten clones hold about 10% of a sample with around 50,000 distinct CDR3 sequences, around 10% of them seen once. Sequenced material: PBMCs spiked with cells of the T cell clone KT2. These receptors were collected from a human donor.

V usage is TRBV5-1 and J usage is TRBJ1-5, with 7 bases identical to TRBD1. The CDR3 has 15 amino acids. Germline CDR1 reads SGHRS; CDR2 reads YFSETQ. V was clipped by 0 bases and J by 2 bases; unmatched bases: 2. The CDR3 sequence is CASSLDGQGNQPQHF. The CDR3 coding sequence is TGCGCCAGCAGCTTGGATGGACAGGGCAATCAGCCCCAGCATTTT. Complete variable domain (other parts from reference TRBV5-1 and TRBJ1-5): KAGVTQTPRYLIKTRGQQVTLSCSPISGHRSVSWYQQTPGQGLQFLFEYFSETQRNKGNFPGRFSGRQFSNSRSEMNVSTLELGDSALYLCASSLDGQGNQPQHFGDGTRLSIL.

Only a few counts were recorded for this clonotype. The chain joins TRBV2 to TRBJ2-2, with 7 bases identical to TRBD2. V shed 6 bases, J shed 3 bases, and the junction held 4 bases outside the gene matches. Per the germline V gene, CDR1 is SNHLY and CDR2 is FYNNEI. CDR3 length: 14 amino acids. CDR3 region: CASSQREHTGELFF. DNA for the CDR3: TGTGCCAGCAGCCAGCGGGAACACACCGGGGAGCTGTTTTTT.

This chain's CDR3 is CASSVVSGNNEQFF. The CDR3 bases are TGTGCCAGCAGCGTAGTTTCTGGGAACAATGAGCAGTTCTTC. The V call is TRBV9, the J call TRBJ2-1; D gene unclear. Trimming took off 0 bases at V and 5 bases at J, with 9 bases between the two ends. Germline V gene data show CDR1 as SGDLS and CDR2 as YYNGEE. The CDR3 totals 14 residues.

This clonotype was found many times. The rearrangement uses TRBV11-2 and TRBJ2-7; tentative D call: TRBD2 (6 bases). This CDR3 is 14 amino acids long. Germline CDR1 reads SGHAT; CDR2 reads FQNNGV. Trimming left V 1 base short and J 7 bases short, with 14 bases between. The CDR3 sequence: CASSLGGSGSEQYF. DNA of the CDR3: TGTGCCAGCAGCTTAGGTGGTAGCGGCTCGGAGCAGTACTTC.

V is TRBV27 and J is TRBJ1-2; TRBD1 is a possible D gene (6 bases). V was clipped by 4 bases and J by 2 bases, with 14 bases between them. Germline V gives CDR1 MNHEY, CDR2 SMNVEV (reference sequence). This CDR3 region has 15 residues. CDR3 residues: CASSSRTVLNYGYTF. Written as DNA, the CDR3 is TGTGCCAGCAGTTCCCGGACAGTACTCAACTATGGCTACACCTTC.

This clonotype showed up many times. This chain joins TRBV12-3 or TRBV12-4 and TRBJ2-5, with D possibly being TRBD2 (6 bases). CDR3 length: 13 residues. V lost 6 bases, J lost 1 base, and 9 bases lay in between. CDR3 nucleotides: TGTGCCAGCAGCCCGGGGGTCCAAGAGACCCAGTACTTC. This translates into CASSPGVQETQYF.

This clonotype was seen ten or more times. The chain couples TRBV5-5 to TRBJ2-5, with TRBD2 matching 8 bases. CDR1 is SGHKS, CDR2 YYEKEE, per germline (reference sequence). This CDR3 is 14 amino acids long. V trimming: 3 bases; J trimming: 4 bases; junction bases outside the gene matches: 5. The CDR3 DNA sequence: TGTGCCAGCAGCTGGGGACTAGGCGTAGAGACCCAGTACTTC. As protein: CASSWGLGVETQYF.

This clonotype was observed a few times. The chain employs TRBV6-6 and TRBJ1-5; D uncertain. CDR1 and CDR2 (germline): MNHNY, SVGAGI (reference sequence). The CDR3 loop spans 15 amino acids. V was pared by 6 bases and J by 5 bases, with 17 bases between. The CDR3 DNA follows: TGTGCCAGCAGCTACCCCGGGCTGCATGATCAGCCCCAGCATTTT. Its protein product is CASSYPGLHDQPQHF.

This clonotype has at least ten counts. The chain links TRBV5-1 to TRBJ1-1; maybe TRBD1 (5 bases). V was cut by 0 bases and J by 1 base, with 10 bases left in between. The CDR3 consists of 15 residues. CDR1 SGHRS and CDR2 YFSETQ come from the germline V gene. The CDR3 nucleotides are TGCGCCAGCAGCTTGGACAGGTTTGGGAACACTGAAGCTTTCTTT. Its protein product is CASSLDRFGNTEAFF. The variable domain in full, completed from reference TRBV5-1 and TRBJ1-1, reads KAGVTQTPRYLIKTRGQQVTLSCSPISGHRSVSWYQQTPGQGLQFLFEYFSETQRNKGNFPGRFSGRQFSNSRSEMNVSTLELGDSALYLCASSLDRFGNTEAFFGQGTRLTVV.

V and J are TRBV5-4 and TRBJ2-3, with D possibly matching TRBD2 (7 bases). In germline, CDR1 is SGHNT, CDR2 YYREEE (reference sequence). Deletions cut 0 bases from V and 1 base from J, with 12 bases between. This CDR3 is 16 amino acids long. The CDR3 spells CASSLDGEGGTDTQYF. The CDR3 DNA reads TGTGCCAGCAGCTTGGACGGGGAGGGGGGCACAGATACGCAGTATTTT.

Only a few counts were recorded for this clonotype. The chain couples TRBV2 to TRBJ2-5; a possible D gene is TRBD2 (6 bases). V lost 7 bases, J lost 2 bases, and 11 bases lay in between. The length of the CDR3 is 13 residues. Germline V gives CDR1 SNHLY, CDR2 FYNNEI. DNA for the CDR3: TGTGCCAGCACCCCAGCGGGTCAAGAGACCCAGTACTTC. Amino acids: CASTPAGQETQYF.

This clonotype has just a few counts. V and J are TRBV6-5 and TRBJ1-2, with D possibly TRBD1 on 5 matching bases. V lost 10 bases, J lost 5 bases, and 11 bases lay in between. The CDR3 is made up of 11 amino acids. Germline loops: CDR1 MNHEY, CDR2 SVGAGI. CDR3 nucleotide sequence: TGTGCCACCCTGGGGGGTTATGGCTACACCTTC. Translating it yields CATLGGYGYTF.

The rearrangement links TRBV21-1 to TRBJ2-7; the table names TRBD2, a call not compared with the DNA. TRBV21-1 is a pseudogene locus. The CDR3 runs to 12 residues. CDR3 nucleotide sequence: TGTGCCAGCGGGGGACTGAGCTACGAGCAGTACTTC. It encodes CASGGLSYEQYF.

This chain connects TRBV5-4 to TRBJ1-1, with 7 bases identical to TRBD1. V trimming: 4 bases; J trimming: 0 bases; junction bases outside the gene matches: 3. The germline V gene has CDR1 SGHNT and CDR2 YYREEE (reference sequence). The CDR3 runs to 14 residues. In DNA, the CDR3 is TGTGCCAGCAGCCGGGACAGACTGAACACTGAAGCTTTCTTT. Encoded protein: CASSRDRLNTEAFF.

The chain combines TRBV11-2 with TRBJ2-5; 8 nucleotides align to TRBD2. Germline CDR1 is SGHAT and CDR2 is FQNNGV. The junction had 8 bases not matched to a gene; V was cut back by 3 bases and J by 2 bases. There are 16 residues in the CDR3. CDR3 region: CASSFWVAGLQETQYF. DNA of the CDR3: TGTGCCAGCAGCTTCTGGGTAGCGGGATTACAAGAGACCCAGTACTTC.

The chain recombines TRBV10-3 with TRBJ1-1, with D hard to call. The CDR3 contains 16 residues. Per germline, CDR1 ENHRY and CDR2 SYGVKD. V gave up 2 bases and J gave up 7 bases, with 20 bases separating them. The CDR3 loop reads CAISEPNRATGGEAFF. CDR3 coding DNA: TGTGCCATCAGTGAGCCGAACCGGGCCACCGGTGGTGAAGCTTTCTTT.

The chain has TRBV7-8 and TRBJ2-7, with D unclear. Germline assignment: CDR1 SGHVS and CDR2 FQNEAQ. This CDR3 is built from 14 residues. Trimming cost V 5 bases and J 4 bases, with 15 bases left between them. The CDR3 spells CASSRRSQPYEQYF. CDR3 bases: TGTGCCAGCAGCCGTAGGAGTCAGCCTTACGAGCAGTACTTC.

This clonotype was observed a few times. The gene calls are TRBV6-2 or TRBV6-3 and TRBJ2-1; 10 bases agree with TRBD2. Germline CDR1 is MNHEY and CDR2 is SVGEGT. The CDR3 contains 18 residues. V dropped 0 bases and J dropped 8; count of bases not matched to a gene: 13. CDR3 region: CASSYSGLAGDGGDEQFF. In DNA form, the CDR3 reads TGTGCCAGCAGTTACTCTGGTCTAGCGGGAGACGGGGGCGATGAGCAGTTCTTC.

This clonotype was counted only a few times. The chain recombines TRBV4-1 with TRBJ1-6; TRBD1 is a possible D gene (6 bases). The CDR3 contains 17 residues. Germline V gives CDR1 MGHRA, CDR2 YSYEKL. The V end lost 0 bases, the J end lost 7 bases, and 16 bases lay between the germline ends. The CDR3 region is CASSQDGGRVGNSPLHF. CDR3 nucleotides: TGCGCCAGCAGCCAAGACGGGGGCAGGGTTGGGAATTCACCCCTCCACTTT.

This clonotype was observed many times. This chain links TRBV5-1 with TRBJ2-2; D gene unclear. CDR1 SGHRS and CDR2 YFSETQ come from the germline V gene. V shed 4 bases and J shed 2 bases, with 3 bases lying between them. The CDR3 consists of 12 residues. The DNA of the CDR3 is TGCGCCAGCAGCGATAACACCGGGGAGCTGTTTTTT. Amino acids: CASSDNTGELFF.

This clonotype was found a few times. The chain recombines TRBV12-3 or TRBV12-4 with TRBJ2-7; D may match TRBD1 or TRBD2 (5 bases each). There are 14 residues in the CDR3. Trimming shortened V by 5 bases and J by 4 bases, and 15 bases separated the two germline ends. The CDR3 DNA is TGTGCCAGCAGTCCCCGGGACGGACGATACGAGCAGTACTTC. This translates into CASSPRDGRYEQYF.

The sample holds a few counts of this clonotype. This sequence joins TRBV5-1 and TRBJ1-1, with a weak D call TRBD1 (5 bases). V lost 4 bases and J lost 4, with 14 bases in between. The CDR3 length is 14 residues. Germline loops: CDR1 SGHRS, CDR2 YFSETQ. CDR3 sequence (DNA): TGCGCCAGCAGCCCCTTGGGGGGACTCACTGAAGCTTTCTTT. The encoded protein is CASSPLGGLTEAFF.

The V gene is TRBV20-1, the J gene TRBJ1-1, with a tentative D call TRBD1 (5 bases). This CDR3 has 13 amino acids. The germline V gene encodes CDR1 DFQATT and CDR2 SNEGSKA (reference sequence). The V and J ends lost 3 bases and 8 bases respectively, with 16 bases between them. The CDR3 sequence is CSARGDGTNEAFF. The DNA for the CDR3 is TGCAGTGCTAGGGGGGACGGCACAAACGAAGCTTTCTTT.

This clonotype has only one observation. J is TRBJ1-5 and V is TRBV30; D may be TRBD1 (5 bases). Trimming left V 0 bases short and J 6 bases short, with 9 bases between. From germline, CDR1 is GTSNPN and CDR2 SVGIG (reference sequence). The CDR3 covers 13 residues. In DNA, the CDR3 is TGTGCCTGGAGTGTAGGGGCGGGTCAGCCCCAGCATTTT. Its translation is CAWSVGAGQPQHF.

This clonotype was picked up a small number of times. The CDR3 reads CATSLGQANTGELFF. The CDR3 DNA follows: TGTGCCACCAGCCTCGGACAGGCGAACACCGGGGAGCTGTTTTTT. The gene calls are TRBV15 and TRBJ2-2, with 7 positions matching TRBD1. The CDR3 extends over 15 amino acids. V trimming: 5 bases; J trimming: 0 bases; junction bases outside the gene matches: 3. Germline-derived CDR1 and CDR2 are LNHNV and YYDKDF (reference sequence).

The chain combines TRBV12-3 or TRBV12-4 with TRBJ1-2; tentative D call: TRBD1 (5 bases). The germline V and J ends were trimmed by 7 bases and 5 bases, with 17 bases remaining between them. The CDR3 consists of 14 residues. The CDR3, as DNA: TGTGCCAGCAACAACTTCTTGGCAGGGTATGGCTACACCTTC. Amino acids: CASNNFLAGYGYTF.

The chain employs TRBV5-1 and TRBJ2-1; D is unresolved. The CDR3 spans 15 residues. The germline V gene has CDR1 SGHRS and CDR2 YFSETQ. V was shortened by 2 bases and J by 4 bases, with 13 bases between the two germline ends. CDR3 region: CASSFLGYDYNEQFF. The CDR3 bases are TGCGCCAGCAGCTTTCTGGGGTACGATTACAATGAGCAGTTCTTC.

This clonotype was recorded at least ten times. The chain employs TRBV20-1 and TRBJ1-2; possibly TRBD1 for D (6 bases). This CDR3 is 15 amino acids long. Germline V gene data show CDR1 as DFQATT and CDR2 as SNEGSKA (reference sequence). Trimming pared 4 bases from V and 1 base from J, leaving 16 bases between. CDR3 residues: CSATTGRLNNYGYTF. The CDR3, as DNA: TGCAGTGCTACGACAGGTCGTCTTAATAACTATGGCTACACCTTC.

This clonotype was detected only a few times. The chain carries TRBV1 and TRBJ2-5. TRBV1 is designated a pseudogene. CDR3 length: 14 amino acids. The CDR3 loop reads CTSSHGPDLWTQYF. The DNA for the CDR3 is TGCACCAGCAGCCACGGACCAGACCTTTGGACCCAGTACTTC.

This clonotype was picked up a small number of times. The V call is TRBV19, the J call TRBJ1-2, with D maybe TRBD1 (5 bases). Germline V gives CDR1 LNHDA, CDR2 SQIVND (reference sequence). The CDR3 contains 14 residues. V lost 7 bases and J lost 8, with 20 bases in between. The CDR3 protein is CASNPGTRLGGYTF. The CDR3 DNA sequence: TGTGCCAGTAACCCCGGGACGCGTCTCGGGGGCTACACCTTC.

The chain couples TRBV19 to TRBJ2-3; unclear D gene. CDR1 and CDR2 (germline): LNHDA, SQIVND (reference sequence). V was shortened by 6 bases and J by 0 bases, with 16 bases between the two germline ends. The CDR3 covers 16 residues. CDR3 DNA: TGTGCCAGTAGCCCTCCAGGTTCAACAAGCACAGATACGCAGTATTTT. Amino acids: CASSPPGSTSTDTQYF. Based on the CDR3 plus reference TRBV19 and TRBJ2-3, the full variable domain is DGGITQSPKYLFRKEGQNVTLSCEQNLNHDAMYWYRQDPGQGLRLIYYSQIVNDFQKGDIAEGYSVSREKKESFPLTVTSAQKNPTAFYLCASSPPGSTSTDTQYFGPGTRLTVL.